These 10 T cell receptor beta chains came from one sample sequenced in a study of CD8+CD57+ T cells in acquired aplastic anemia. It was genomic DNA that served as the template for profiling TCR beta VDJ and CDR3. From the reads, TCRdb called clonotypes with MiXCR, one entry per CDR3 protein. The table shows roughly 130,000 distinct CDR3 sequences, with about half occurring only once. What was sequenced was sorted CD4+, CD8+, or CD8+CD57+ T cells (not recorded which) from PBMCs. The receptors here all came from a human donor in good health, serving as a control.

This sequence joins TRBV5-1 and TRBJ1-1, with 10 bases that match TRBD1. CDR3 length equals 14 residues. The J segment lost 3 bases and the V segment lost 4 bases, leaving 3 bases of the junction unmatched. CDR1 and CDR2 (germline): SGHRS, YFSETQ. The CDR3 is CASSPDRGDTEAFF. CDR3 DNA: TGCGCCAGCAGCCCGGACAGGGGGGACACTGAAGCTTTCTTT.

As to this clonotype: A much larger clone is a single base away; this may be a read error. The chain is built from TRBV10-3 and TRBJ2-2; D gene unclear. CDR1 is ENHRY, CDR2 SYGVKD, per germline. The ends were cut back, 7 bases at V and 1 base at J, with 10 bases in the middle. The CDR3 is made up of 14 amino acids. CDR3 amino acids: CAITAQRNTGELFF. Written as DNA, the CDR3 is TGTGCCATCACGGCCCAGAGGAACACCGGGGAGCTGTTTTTT.

This chain links TRBV19 with TRBJ1-2; TRBD1 agrees at 7 bases. CDR1 and CDR2 from the germline V gene are LNHDA and SQIVND (reference sequence). The CDR3 covers 16 residues. J gave up 8 bases and V 7 bases, and 19 bases lay outside the gene matches. CDR3 coding DNA: TGTGCCAGTACGCGAGCAGGGGGTCACCAATGTCTGGGCTACACCTTC. It encodes CASTRAGGHQCLGYTF. The variable domain in full, with the rest retrieved from reference TRBV19 and TRBJ1-2, is DGGITQSPKYLFRKEGQNVTLSCEQNLNHDAMYWYRQDPGQGLRLIYYSQIVNDFQKGDIAEGYSVSREKKESFPLTVTSAQKNPTAFYLCASTRAGGHQCLGYTFGSGTRLTVV.

In this sample, this clonotype turned up many times. The J gene is TRBJ2-3, the V gene TRBV2; D is possibly TRBD2 (7 bases). The V end lost 8 bases, the J end lost 0 bases, and 15 bases lay between the germline ends. This CDR3 has 15 residues. Germline CDR1 SNHLY, CDR2 FYNNEI. CDR3 coding DNA: TGTGCCAGCCTCCCCCGGGGGGCTAGCACAGATACGCAGTATTTT. Protein sequence: CASLPRGASTDTQYF. The full variable domain, with the rest looked up from reference TRBV2 and TRBJ2-3, is EPEVTQTPSHQVTQMGQEVILRCVPISNHLYFYWYRQILGQKVEFLVSFYNNEISEKSEIFDDQFSVERPDGSNFTLKIRSTKLEDSAMYFCASLPRGASTDTQYFGPGTRLTVL.

In the case of this clonotype: This clone may be a read error of a much larger clone one base away. The chain joins TRBV14 to TRBJ2-7; 11 nucleotides align to TRBD1. The V gene's germline CDR1 is SGHDN and CDR2 FVKESK. CDR3 size: 15 residues. The CDR3 loop reads CAGSRPGQGAYEQYF. The CDR3 DNA is TGTGCCGGCAGCCGACCGGGACAGGGGGCCTACGAGCAGTACTTC.

J is TRBJ2-1 and V is TRBV11-2; perhaps TRBD2 as D (6 bases). The germline V gene has CDR1 SGHAT and CDR2 FQNNGV. This CDR3 spans 16 amino acids. Trimming cost V 5 bases and J 0 bases, with 14 bases left between them. The CDR3 protein is CASSAFSGGSYNEQFF. The CDR3 nucleotides are TGTGCCAGCAGCGCCTTTAGCGGTGGCTCCTACAATGAGCAGTTCTTC.

Here the CDR3 DNA reads TGCAGCGTTGATGGGGACGGGAGACTCAATGAGCAGTTCTTC. This codes for CSVDGDGRLNEQFF. The V and J genes are TRBV29-1 and TRBJ2-1; D may be TRBD2 (6 bases). V lost 3 bases and J lost 6, with 15 bases in between. Germline V gives CDR1 SQVTM, CDR2 ANQGSEA. The CDR3 sequence is 14 residues long.

Comments on this clonotype: A much more abundant neighbour one base away suggests this may be a read error. V and J are TRBV7-6 and TRBJ1-4, with a weak D call TRBD1 (6 bases). This CDR3 is 17 amino acids long. CDR1 is SGHVS, CDR2 FNYEAQ, per germline. The CDR3 DNA reads TGTGCCAGCAGCTCAACACTTTCAGGGGCGACTAATGGAAAACTGTTTTTT. This codes for CASSSTLSGATNGKLFF.

In its sample, this clonotype was seen many times. This chain joins TRBV2 and TRBJ2-7, with 12 bases that match TRBD1. The CDR3 is made up of 15 amino acids. V dropped 6 bases and J dropped 11; count of bases not matched to a gene: 14. Germline V gene lookup returns CDR1 SNHLY and CDR2 FYNNEI. CDR3: CASSPLSGTGGRKYF. CDR3 nucleotide sequence: TGTGCCAGCAGCCCCCTTTCCGGGACAGGGGGCCGAAAGTACTTC.

In this sample, this clonotype turned up many times. The rearrangement uses TRBV3-1 and TRBJ1-1; 7 bases agree with TRBD1. V dropped 2 bases and J dropped 13; count of bases not matched to a gene: 10. There are 13 residues in the CDR3. Per the germline V gene, CDR1 is LGHDT and CDR2 is YNNKEL (reference sequence). The CDR3 nucleotides read TGTGCCAGCAGCCAACGGGAGACAGGGCCTCGTTTCTTT. Translation gives CASSQRETGPRFF.